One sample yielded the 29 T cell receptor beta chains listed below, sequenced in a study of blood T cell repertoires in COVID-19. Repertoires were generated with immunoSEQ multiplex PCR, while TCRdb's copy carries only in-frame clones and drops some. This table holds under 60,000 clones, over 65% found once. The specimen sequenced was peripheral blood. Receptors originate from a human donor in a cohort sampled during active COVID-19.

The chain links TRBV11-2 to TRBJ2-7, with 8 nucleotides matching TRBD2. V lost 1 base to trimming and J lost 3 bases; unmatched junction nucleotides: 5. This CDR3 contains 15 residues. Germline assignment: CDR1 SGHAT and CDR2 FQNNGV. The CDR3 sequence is CASSLVRGGSYEQYF. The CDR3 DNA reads TGTGCCAGCAGCTTAGTTCGCGGGGGGAGCTACGAGCAGTACTTC.

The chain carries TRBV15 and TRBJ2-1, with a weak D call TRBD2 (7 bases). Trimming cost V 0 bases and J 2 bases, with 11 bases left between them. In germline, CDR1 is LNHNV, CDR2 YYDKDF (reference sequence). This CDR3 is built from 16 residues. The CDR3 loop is CATSREWGGPYNEQFF. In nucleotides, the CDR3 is TGTGCCACCAGCAGAGAATGGGGGGGGCCCTACAATGAGCAGTTCTTC.

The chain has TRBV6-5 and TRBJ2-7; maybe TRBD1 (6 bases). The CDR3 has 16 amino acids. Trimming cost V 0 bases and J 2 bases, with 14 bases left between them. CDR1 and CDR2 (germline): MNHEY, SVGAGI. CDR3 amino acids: CASSYSGTTKAYEQYF. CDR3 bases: TGTGCCAGCAGTTACTCTGGGACAACAAAAGCCTACGAGCAGTACTTC.

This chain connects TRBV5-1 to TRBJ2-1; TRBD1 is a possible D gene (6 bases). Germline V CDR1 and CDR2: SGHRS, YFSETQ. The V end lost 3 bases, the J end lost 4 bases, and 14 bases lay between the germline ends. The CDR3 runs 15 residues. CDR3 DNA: TGCGCCAGCAGCTCGACCGGGACATCTTACAATGAGCAGTTCTTC. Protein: CASSSTGTSYNEQFF.

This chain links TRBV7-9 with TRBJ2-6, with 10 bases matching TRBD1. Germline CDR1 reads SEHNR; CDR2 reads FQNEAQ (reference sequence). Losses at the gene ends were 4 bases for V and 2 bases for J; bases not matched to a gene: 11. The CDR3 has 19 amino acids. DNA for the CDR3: TGTGCCAGCAGCTCCGGAGATAGACAGGGGGCGACTGGGGCCAACGTCCTGACTTTC. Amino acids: CASSSGDRQGATGANVLTF.

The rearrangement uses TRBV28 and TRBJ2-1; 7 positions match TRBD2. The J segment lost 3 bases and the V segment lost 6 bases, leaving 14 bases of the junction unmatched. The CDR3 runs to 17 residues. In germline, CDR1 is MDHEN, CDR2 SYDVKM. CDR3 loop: CASRRRLASLLYNEQFF. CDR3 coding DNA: TGTGCCAGCAGACGAAGACTAGCTTCCCTTCTCTACAATGAGCAGTTCTTC.

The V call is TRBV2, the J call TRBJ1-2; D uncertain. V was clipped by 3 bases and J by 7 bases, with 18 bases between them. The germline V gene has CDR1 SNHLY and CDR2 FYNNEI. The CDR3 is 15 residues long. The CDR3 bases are TGTGCCAGCAGTGAGCGAGCCCTAAGTTCGGGTGGCTACACCTTC. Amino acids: CASSERALSSGGYTF.

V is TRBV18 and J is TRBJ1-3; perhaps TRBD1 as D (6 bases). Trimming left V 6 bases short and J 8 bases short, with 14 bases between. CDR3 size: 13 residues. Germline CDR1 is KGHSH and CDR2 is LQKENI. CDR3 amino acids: CASSTQGTDTIYF. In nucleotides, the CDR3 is TGTGCCAGCTCGACACAGGGTACGGACACCATATATTTT.

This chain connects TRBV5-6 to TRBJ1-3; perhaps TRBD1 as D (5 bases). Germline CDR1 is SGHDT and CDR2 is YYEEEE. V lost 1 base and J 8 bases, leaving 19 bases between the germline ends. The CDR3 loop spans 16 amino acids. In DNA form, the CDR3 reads TGTGCCAGCAGCTTGACAGGCACTCCAACCAAGGACACCATATATTTT. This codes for CASSLTGTPTKDTIYF.

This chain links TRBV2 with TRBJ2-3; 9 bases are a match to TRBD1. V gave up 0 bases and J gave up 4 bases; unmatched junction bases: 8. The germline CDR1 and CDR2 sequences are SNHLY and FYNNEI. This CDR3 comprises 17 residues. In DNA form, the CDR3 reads TGTGCCAGCAGTGAAGCAACAGGGGGCCTCCGAGCAGATACGCAGTATTTT. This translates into CASSEATGGLRADTQYF.

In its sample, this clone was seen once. The CDR3 sequence: CASSVPTGSYGYTF. The CDR3 nucleotides read TGTGCCAGCAGCGTCCCAACAGGCTCGTATGGCTACACCTTC. The rearrangement links TRBV9 to TRBJ1-2, with D possibly being TRBD1 (5 bases). V lost 2 bases and J lost 5, with 13 bases in between. Germline V gene sequence: CDR1 SGDLS, CDR2 YYNGEE. CDR3 length: 14 amino acids. The variable domain in full, with the rest retrieved from reference TRBV9 and TRBJ1-2, is DSGVTQTPKHLITATGQRVTLRCSPRSGDLSVYWYQQSLDQGLQFLIQYYNGEERAKGNILERFSAQQFPDLHSELNLSSLELGDSALYFCASSVPTGSYGYTFGSGTRLTVV.

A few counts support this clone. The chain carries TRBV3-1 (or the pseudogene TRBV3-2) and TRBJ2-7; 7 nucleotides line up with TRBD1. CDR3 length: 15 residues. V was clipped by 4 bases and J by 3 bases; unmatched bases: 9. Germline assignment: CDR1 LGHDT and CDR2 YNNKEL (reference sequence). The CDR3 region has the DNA TGTGCCAGCAGCCCGACAGACAGGGTAATCTACGAGCAGTACTTC. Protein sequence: CASSPTDRVIYEQYF.

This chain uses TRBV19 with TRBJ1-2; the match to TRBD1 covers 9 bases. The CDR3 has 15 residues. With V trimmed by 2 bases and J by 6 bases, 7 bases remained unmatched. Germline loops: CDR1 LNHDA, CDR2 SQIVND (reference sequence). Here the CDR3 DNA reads TGTGCCAGTAGTATAAAACAGGGGGCACAAAATGGCTACACCTTC. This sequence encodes CASSIKQGAQNGYTF.

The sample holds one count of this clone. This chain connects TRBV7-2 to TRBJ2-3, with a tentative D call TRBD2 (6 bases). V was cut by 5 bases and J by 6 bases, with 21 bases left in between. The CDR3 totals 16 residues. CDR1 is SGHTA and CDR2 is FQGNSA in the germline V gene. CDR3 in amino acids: CASSERDLQLRDTQYF. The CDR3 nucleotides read TGTGCCAGCAGCGAGAGGGACTTACAGTTACGGGATACGCAGTATTTT.

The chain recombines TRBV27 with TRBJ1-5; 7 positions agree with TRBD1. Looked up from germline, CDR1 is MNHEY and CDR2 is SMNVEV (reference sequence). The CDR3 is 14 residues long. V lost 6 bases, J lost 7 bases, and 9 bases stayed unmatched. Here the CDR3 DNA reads TGTGCCAGCAGAAGCGGACAGGTAGGCCAGCCCCAGCATTTT. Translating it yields CASRSGQVGQPQHF.

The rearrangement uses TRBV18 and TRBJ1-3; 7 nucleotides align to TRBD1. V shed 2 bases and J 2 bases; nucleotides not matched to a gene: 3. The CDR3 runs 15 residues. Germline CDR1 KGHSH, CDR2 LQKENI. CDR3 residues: CASSPAGGPGNTIYF. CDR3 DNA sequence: TGTGCCAGCTCACCAGCAGGGGGACCTGGAAACACCATATATTTT.

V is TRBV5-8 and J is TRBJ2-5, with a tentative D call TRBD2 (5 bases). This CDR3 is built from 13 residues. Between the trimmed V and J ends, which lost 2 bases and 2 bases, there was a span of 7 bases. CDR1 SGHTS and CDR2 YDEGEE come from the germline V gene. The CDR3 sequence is CASSLAEQETQYF. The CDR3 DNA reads TGTGCCAGCAGCTTAGCGGAACAAGAGACCCAGTACTTC.

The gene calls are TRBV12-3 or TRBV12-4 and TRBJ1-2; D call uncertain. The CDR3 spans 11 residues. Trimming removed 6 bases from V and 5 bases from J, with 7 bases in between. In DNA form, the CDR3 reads TGTGCCAGCAGCAGGTTTTATGGCTACACCTTC. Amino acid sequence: CASSRFYGYTF.

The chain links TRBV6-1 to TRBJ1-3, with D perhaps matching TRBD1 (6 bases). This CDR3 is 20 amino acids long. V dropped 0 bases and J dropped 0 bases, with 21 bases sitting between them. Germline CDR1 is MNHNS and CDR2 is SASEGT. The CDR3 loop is CASSEATGRTATSSGNTIYF. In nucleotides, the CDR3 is TGTGCCAGCAGTGAAGCTACCGGGAGGACAGCCACTAGCTCTGGAAACACCATATATTTT.

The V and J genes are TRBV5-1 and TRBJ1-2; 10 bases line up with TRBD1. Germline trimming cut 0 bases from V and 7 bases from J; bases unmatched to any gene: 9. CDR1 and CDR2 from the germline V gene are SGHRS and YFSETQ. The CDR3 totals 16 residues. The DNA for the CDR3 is TGCGCCAGCAGCTTGGAACCGGGACAGGGGATTATTGGCTACACCTTC. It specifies CASSLEPGQGIIGYTF.

The CDR3 here is CASSVATSAGGQYNEQFF. CDR3 DNA: TGTGCCAGCAGCGTAGCTACGTCCGCGGGGGGTCAGTACAATGAGCAGTTCTTC. This chain joins TRBV9 and TRBJ2-1, with 8 bases that match TRBD2. Germline loops: CDR1 SGDLS, CDR2 YYNGEE. The CDR3 consists of 18 residues. V lost 0 bases, J lost 4 bases, and 12 bases stayed unmatched.

The CDR3 DNA sequence: TGCGCCAGTGGGGGGACCTACGAGCAGTACTTC. Residues: CASGGTYEQYF. V gene TRBV10-2 combines with J gene TRBJ2-7, with D possibly TRBD2 on 6 matching bases. The germline gives CDR1 WSHSY, CDR2 SAAADI. This CDR3 region has 11 residues. V lost 9 bases and J lost 2, with 8 bases in between.

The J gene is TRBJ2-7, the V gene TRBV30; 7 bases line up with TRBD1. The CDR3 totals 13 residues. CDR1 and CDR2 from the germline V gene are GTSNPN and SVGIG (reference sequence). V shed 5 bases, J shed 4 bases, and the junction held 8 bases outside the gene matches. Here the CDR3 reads CAWQQGTRYEQYF. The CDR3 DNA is TGTGCCTGGCAACAGGGGACGAGGTACGAGCAGTACTTC.

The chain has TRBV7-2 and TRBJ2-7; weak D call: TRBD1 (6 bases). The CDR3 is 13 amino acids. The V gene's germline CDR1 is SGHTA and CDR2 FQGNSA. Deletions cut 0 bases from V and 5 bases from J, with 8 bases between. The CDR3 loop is CASSLAGHDEQYF. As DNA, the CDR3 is TGTGCCAGCAGCTTAGCGGGACACGACGAGCAGTACTTC.

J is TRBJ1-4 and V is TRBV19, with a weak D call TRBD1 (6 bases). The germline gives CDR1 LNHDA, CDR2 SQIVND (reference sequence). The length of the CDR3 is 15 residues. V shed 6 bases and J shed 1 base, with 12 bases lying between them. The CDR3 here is CASRDSRLTNEKLFF. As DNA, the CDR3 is TGTGCCAGTAGGGACAGCCGTTTAACTAATGAAAAACTGTTTTTT.

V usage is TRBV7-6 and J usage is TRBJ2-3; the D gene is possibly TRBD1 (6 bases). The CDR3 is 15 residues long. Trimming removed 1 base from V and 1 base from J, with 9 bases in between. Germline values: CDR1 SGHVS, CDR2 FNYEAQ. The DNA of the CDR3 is TGTGCCAGCAGCTTAGGGGGGCGCGGCACAGATACGCAGTATTTT. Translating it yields CASSLGGRGTDTQYF.

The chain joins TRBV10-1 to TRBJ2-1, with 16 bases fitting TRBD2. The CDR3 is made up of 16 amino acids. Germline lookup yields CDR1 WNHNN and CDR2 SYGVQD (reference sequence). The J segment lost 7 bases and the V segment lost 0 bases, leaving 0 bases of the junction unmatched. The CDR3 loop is CASSESGLAGGNEQFF. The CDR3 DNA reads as TGCGCCAGCAGTGAGTCGGGACTAGCGGGGGGGAATGAGCAGTTCTTC.

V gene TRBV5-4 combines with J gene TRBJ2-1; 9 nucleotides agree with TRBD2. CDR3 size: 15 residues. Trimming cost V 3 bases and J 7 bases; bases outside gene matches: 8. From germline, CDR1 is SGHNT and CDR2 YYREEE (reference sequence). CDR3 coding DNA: TGTGCCAGCAGCTCCCCAGGGACTAGCTTTAATGAGCAGTTCTTC. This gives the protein CASSSPGTSFNEQFF.

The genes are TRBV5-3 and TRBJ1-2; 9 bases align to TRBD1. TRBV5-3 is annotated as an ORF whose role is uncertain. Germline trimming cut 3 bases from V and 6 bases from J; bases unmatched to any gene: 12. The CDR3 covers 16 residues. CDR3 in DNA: TGTGCCAGAAGCTACGGGACAGGGTGTAGTTGGAATGGCTACACCTTC. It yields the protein CARSYGTGCSWNGYTF.